A single sample is the source of the 30 T cell receptor beta chains below, sequenced in a study of OX40 agonist ivuxolimab in advanced cancers. Generated by immunoSEQ multiplex PCR, the TCRdb table keeps only in-frame clones and is missing some. This sample has roughly 72,000 clones, with 80% to 90% found just once. Sequencing used CD4+ or CD8+ T cells sorted from blood, obtained in a trial of the OX40 agonist ivuxolimab. The source of these receptors is an adult with an advanced solid tumor such as melanoma, head and neck, liver or kidney cancer.

This clone was detected a few times. The V call is TRBV6-6, the J call TRBJ2-7; D is unresolved. The CDR3 has 16 residues. Germline V gene data show CDR1 as MNHNY and CDR2 as SVGAGI (reference sequence). V lost 5 bases and J 6 bases, leaving 23 bases between the germline ends. The CDR3 sequence: CASSPMTGLGFSEQYF. The CDR3 DNA is TGTGCCAGCAGTCCCATGACCGGGTTAGGTTTTAGCGAGCAGTACTTC.

The J gene is TRBJ1-4, the V gene TRBV6-5; 8 nucleotides agree with TRBD1. CDR1 and CDR2 (germline): MNHEY, SVGAGI. The J segment lost 8 bases and the V segment lost 2 bases, leaving 10 bases of the junction unmatched. CDR3 length: 16 amino acids. The CDR3 here is CASSYNFGTGREKLFF. Here the CDR3 DNA reads TGTGCCAGCAGTTACAACTTTGGGACAGGTCGGGAAAAACTGTTTTTT.

CDR3 in DNA: TGTGCCATCAAGGACTCTGTCTACGAGCAGTACTTC. Its protein product is CAIKDSVYEQYF. The chain employs TRBV10-3 and TRBJ2-7; tentatively, D is TRBD2 (5 bases). This CDR3 comprises 12 residues. Deletions cut 7 bases from V and 3 bases from J, with 10 bases between. Germline CDR1 and CDR2: ENHRY and SYGVKD.

The chain is built from TRBV16 and TRBJ1-3, with 7 bases fitting TRBD1. The CDR3 has 13 amino acids. Germline lookup yields CDR1 KGHSY and CDR2 FQNENV. The J segment lost 8 bases and the V segment lost 5 bases, leaving 6 bases of the junction unmatched. For the CDR3, the DNA is TGTGCCAGCAGCGAGGGACAGTCATACACCATATATTTT. Its protein product is CASSEGQSYTIYF.

The rearrangement joins TRBV7-2 to TRBJ2-5; tentatively, D is TRBD1 (6 bases). The CDR3 is made up of 15 amino acids. V was cut by 1 base and J by 5 bases, with 14 bases left in between. Germline V gives CDR1 SGHTA, CDR2 FQGNSA. The CDR3: CASSLVGGPRETQYF. The CDR3 nucleotides are TGTGCCAGCAGCTTAGTAGGGGGACCCAGGGAGACCCAGTACTTC.

The J gene is TRBJ2-2, the V gene TRBV7-3; D is uncertain. The V end was cut by 3 bases, the J end by 7 bases, with 15 bases between. This CDR3 contains 15 residues. The germline V gene has CDR1 SGHTA and CDR2 FQGTGA. CDR3 region: CASSFSPVWGGELFF. The CDR3 nucleotides read TGTGCCAGCAGCTTCTCCCCGGTCTGGGGCGGGGAGCTGTTTTTT.

This chain links TRBV6-4 with TRBJ1-2; 10 positions match TRBD1. CDR3 size: 15 residues. Per germline, CDR1 MRHNA and CDR2 SNTAGT. The trim removed 7 bases at V and 8 bases at J, leaving 13 bases unmatched. The chain's CDR3 is CASTDSPGQGKGYTF. For the CDR3, the DNA is TGTGCCAGCACCGATTCTCCGGGACAGGGGAAAGGCTACACCTTC.

The J gene is TRBJ1-4, the V gene TRBV19; D gene ambiguous. V was pared by 3 bases and J by 8 bases, with 10 bases between. The CDR3 spans 13 residues. Germline loops: CDR1 LNHDA, CDR2 SQIVND (reference sequence). CDR3 sequence reads: CASSMRQAEKLFF. The CDR3 DNA is TGTGCCAGTAGTATGCGGCAAGCAGAAAAACTGTTTTTT.

This chain uses TRBV5-8 with TRBJ2-1, with D possibly being TRBD1 (6 bases). V shed 0 bases and J shed 9 bases, with 16 bases lying between them. There are 15 residues in the CDR3. Germline lookup yields CDR1 SGHTS and CDR2 YDEGEE. The CDR3 coding sequence is TGTGCCAGCAGCTTGGCGATATCTGCCAGGGGTGAGCAGTTCTTC. Translated, it gives CASSLAISARGEQFF.

The chain has TRBV11-2 and TRBJ2-7; possible D gene TRBD1, 5 bases. Trimming cost V 5 bases and J 2 bases, with 16 bases left between them. Germline V gene lookup returns CDR1 SGHAT and CDR2 FQNNGV. The CDR3 loop spans 15 amino acids. CDR3 DNA: TGTGCCAGCAGCCCCGGTGTAGGGGTAGCCTACGAGCAGTACTTC. Protein sequence: CASSPGVGVAYEQYF.

The table lists this clone with a count of one. J is TRBJ1-5 and V is TRBV2, with D unclear. The germline V and J ends were trimmed by 5 bases and 1 base, with 9 bases remaining between them. Germline-derived CDR1 and CDR2 are SNHLY and FYNNEI. The CDR3 spans 14 residues. CDR3 sequence reads: CASSWGGSNQPQHF. CDR3 nucleotides: TGTGCCAGCAGTTGGGGTGGAAGCAATCAGCCCCAGCATTTT.

This chain joins TRBV28 and TRBJ2-2; a possible D gene is TRBD1 (5 bases). CDR3 length: 15 amino acids. Germline loops: CDR1 MDHEN, CDR2 SYDVKM. V was trimmed by 5 bases and J by 5 bases, leaving 15 bases between them. CDR3: CASSRGRVRTGELFF. The CDR3 DNA reads TGTGCCAGCAGTAGGGGCAGGGTTAGGACCGGGGAGCTGTTTTTT. The full variable domain, with the rest looked up from reference TRBV28 and TRBJ2-2, is DVKVTQSSRYLVKRTGEKVFLECVQDMDHENMFWYRQDPGLGLRLIYFSYDVKMKEKGDIPEGYSVSREKKERFSLILESASTNQTSMYLCASSRGRVRTGELFFGEGSRLTVL.

A single count supports this clone. V usage is TRBV6-6 and J usage is TRBJ2-1; a weak D match, TRBD2 (5 bases). Trimming pared 2 bases from V and 4 bases from J, leaving 15 bases between. The CDR3 consists of 16 residues. Germline V CDR1 and CDR2: MNHNY, SVGAGI (reference sequence). CDR3 protein: CASSYPPAVKYNEQFF. Here the CDR3 DNA reads TGTGCCAGCAGTTACCCCCCAGCGGTGAAATACAATGAGCAGTTCTTC.

The chain has TRBV28 and TRBJ1-4; D not certain. Germline assignment: CDR1 MDHEN and CDR2 SYDVKM. Trimming took 3 bases from V and 3 from J, leaving 8 bases between them. The CDR3 consists of 14 residues. CDR3 DNA sequence: TGTGCCAGCAGTTTTCCCAGCCCTAATGAAAAACTGTTTTTT. Protein: CASSFPSPNEKLFF.

The chain recombines TRBV10-3 with TRBJ2-7; D is ambiguous. The CDR3 spans 13 residues. V was pared by 4 bases and J by 7 bases, with 14 bases between. The germline gives CDR1 ENHRY, CDR2 SYGVKD. The CDR3 here is CAISGGQIREQYF. The CDR3 DNA reads as TGTGCCATCAGTGGTGGGCAAATCCGGGAGCAGTACTTC.

This chain uses TRBV5-4 with TRBJ2-1; TRBD1 agrees at 10 bases. V gave up 4 bases and J gave up 1 base; unmatched junction bases: 8. There are 17 residues in the CDR3. Germline CDR1 and CDR2: SGHNT and YYREEE (reference sequence). CDR3 residues: CASSQDLGQGSYNEQFF. The CDR3 DNA reads TGTGCCAGCAGCCAAGATCTGGGACAGGGGTCCTACAATGAGCAGTTCTTC.

The rearrangement joins TRBV4-2 to TRBJ2-3, with unresolved D. The CDR3 length is 15 residues. V lost 0 bases and J 0 bases, leaving 7 bases between the germline ends. From germline, CDR1 is LGHNA and CDR2 YNFKEQ. As DNA, the CDR3 is TGTGCCAGCAGCCAAGAAGGAAAAAGCACAGATACGCAGTATTTT. This codes for CASSQEGKSTDTQYF.

The gene calls are TRBV18 and TRBJ2-1; 12 bases line up with TRBD2. The CDR3 extends over 17 amino acids. V lost 6 bases, J lost 0 bases, and 6 bases stayed unmatched. From germline, CDR1 is KGHSH and CDR2 LQKENI. The CDR3 loop is CASSYATSGSSYNEQFF. The CDR3 bases are TGTGCCAGCTCTTACGCGACTAGCGGGAGCTCCTACAATGAGCAGTTCTTC.

The chain has TRBV2 and TRBJ2-5; the D is unclear. Germline assignment: CDR1 SNHLY and CDR2 FYNNEI. V lost 2 bases and J 5 bases, leaving 12 bases between the germline ends. This CDR3 region has 14 residues. This CDR3 reads CASSELTAWETQYF. The CDR3 coding sequence is TGTGCCAGCAGTGAATTAACGGCGTGGGAGACCCAGTACTTC. Full variable domain (rest looked up from reference TRBV2 and TRBJ2-5): EPEVTQTPSHQVTQMGQEVILRCVPISNHLYFYWYRQILGQKVEFLVSFYNNEISEKSEIFDDQFSVERPDGSNFTLKIRSTKLEDSAMYFCASSELTAWETQYFGPGTRLLVL.

V usage is TRBV5-1 and J usage is TRBJ1-3; 8 bases agree with TRBD1. With 4 bases clipped from V and 4 bases from J, the junction kept 7 bases outside the gene matches. CDR3 length equals 15 residues. In germline, CDR1 is SGHRS, CDR2 YFSETQ. This CDR3 is CASSQLPGGGNTIYF. CDR3 DNA: TGCGCCAGCAGCCAACTTCCAGGGGGCGGAAACACCATATATTTT.

V is TRBV5-4 and J is TRBJ1-3; no clear D gene. V lost 0 bases and J lost 1, with 8 bases in between. There are 15 residues in the CDR3. CDR1 and CDR2 (germline): SGHNT, YYREEE (reference sequence). CDR3 nucleotides: TGTGCCAGCAGCTTGGCCGGGGTATCTGGAAACACCATATATTTT. Protein: CASSLAGVSGNTIYF.

The chain links TRBV7-9 to TRBJ1-4; a possible D gene is TRBD1 (6 bases). Germline loops: CDR1 SEHNR, CDR2 FQNEAQ (reference sequence). The ends were cut back, 5 bases at V and 4 bases at J, with 17 bases in the middle. The CDR3 runs 16 residues. In DNA, the CDR3 is TGTGCCAGCAGCCTACAGGGAGGTGGGGGTAATGAAAAACTGTTTTTT. Translating gives CASSLQGGGGNEKLFF. Full variable domain (missing parts from reference TRBV7-9 and TRBJ1-4): DTGVSQNPRHKITKRGQNVTFRCDPISEHNRLYWYRQTLGQGPEFLTYFQNEAQLEKSRLLSDRFSAERPKGSFSTLEIQRTEQGDSAMYLCASSLQGGGGNEKLFFGSGTQLSVL.

This clone was seen only once. This rearrangement joins TRBV2 to TRBJ1-5, with a possible D match to TRBD1 (5 bases). Germline CDR1 reads SNHLY; CDR2 reads FYNNEI. The CDR3 loop spans 13 amino acids. V shed 5 bases and J shed 5 bases, with 10 bases lying between them. The CDR3 DNA is TGTGCCAGCAGTCCCCAGGGTTATCAGCCCCAGCATTTT. Residues: CASSPQGYQPQHF.

This clone occurred a few times. This chain links TRBV6-1 with TRBJ1-2, with 7 bases lining up with TRBD1. J gave up 8 bases and V 8 bases, and 8 bases lay outside the gene matches. This CDR3 comprises 12 residues. Per the germline V gene, CDR1 is MNHNS and CDR2 is SASEGT. The CDR3 reads CASLRGRGGYTF. CDR3 DNA sequence: TGTGCCAGCCTGAGGGGGCGGGGAGGCTACACCTTC.

The chain recombines TRBV4-1 with TRBJ1-6, with 9 bases fitting TRBD1. V lost 4 bases to trimming and J lost 7 bases; unmatched junction nucleotides: 5. The CDR3 is 15 amino acids. Germline CDR1 is MGHRA and CDR2 is YSYEKL. The CDR3 DNA follows: TGCGCCAGCAGCCGCGGACAGGGGCCGAATTCACCCCTCCACTTT. Encoded protein: CASSRGQGPNSPLHF.

The chain is built from TRBV6-1 and TRBJ1-5; D gene ambiguous. Germline CDR1 MNHNS, CDR2 SASEGT. Trimming cost V 4 bases and J 0 bases, with 4 bases left between them. CDR3 size: 13 residues. CDR3 coding DNA: TGTGCCAGCAGTGCACGTAGCAATCAGCCCCAGCATTTT. This gives the protein CASSARSNQPQHF.

In its sample, this clone was seen once. This chain links TRBV5-6 with TRBJ2-7, with 8 positions matching TRBD2. In germline, CDR1 is SGHDT, CDR2 YYEEEE. The CDR3 totals 14 residues. V shed 2 bases, J shed 7 bases, and the junction held 8 bases outside the gene matches. The CDR3 reads CASSFYAGTREQYF. DNA for the CDR3: TGTGCCAGCAGCTTCTACGCCGGGACTAGGGAGCAGTACTTC.

The V call is TRBV19, the J call TRBJ1-3; D gene unclear. Germline CDR1 and CDR2: LNHDA and SQIVND (reference sequence). The V gene lost 3 bases and the J gene lost 0 bases, with 6 bases spanning the gap. CDR3 size: 14 residues. This chain's CDR3 is CASSMEPSGNTIYF. CDR3 sequence (DNA): TGTGCCAGTAGTATGGAACCCTCTGGAAACACCATATATTTT.

The rearrangement uses TRBV6-1 and TRBJ2-2, with no clear D. Trimming removed 2 bases at V and 1 base at J, with 5 bases between. This CDR3 is built from 14 residues. Germline loops: CDR1 MNHNS, CDR2 SASEGT. The DNA for the CDR3 is TGTGCCAGCAGTGAAAGCCGGAACACCGGGGAGCTGTTTTTT. Protein sequence: CASSESRNTGELFF.

The V call is TRBV11-2, the J call TRBJ1-5, with D possibly matching TRBD1 (5 bases). The CDR3 extends over 14 amino acids. Germline V lookup: CDR1 SGHAT, CDR2 FQNNGV. The V and J ends lost 3 bases and 6 bases respectively, with 12 bases between them. The DNA of the CDR3 is TGTGCCAGCAGCTTCGGGGGGGAGGGTCAGCCCCAGCATTTT. The encoded protein is CASSFGGEGQPQHF.